This T cell receptor beta chain was found in a study of STAT5B mutations in CD4+ large granular lymphocyte leukemia. The overall study: Healthy donors showed HLA-associated enrichment of the CDR3 'QG' motif. Overall study results and limits: TRBV06-family usage was enriched in top patient clones (8/27) versus controls (2/35).

Original processing notes: A productive frequency of 2.59 x 10-5 was the lowest detectable. Here immunoSEQ multiplex PCR was the method, and the copy in TCRdb shows in-frame clones only, minus some. Clone size and the V and J calls come from that table; the DNA yielded D and trimming. The table lists tens of thousands of clones, more than 65% of them singletons. J gave up 3 bases and V 1 base, and 4 bases lay outside the gene matches. The germline CDR1 and CDR2 sequences are MGHRA and YSYEKL. The CDR3 totals 15 residues. Turning to this clone: Antigen unknown.

Sequencing was performed on CD4+ T cells from blood buffy coats. The chain employs TRBV4-1 and TRBJ2-7; 9 nucleotides match TRBD1. The sequence derives from a human donor in good health. This CDR3 reads CASSQARDRVYEQYF. The CDR3 DNA is TGCGCCAGCAGCCAAGCCCGGGACAGGGTCTACGAGCAGTACTTC.